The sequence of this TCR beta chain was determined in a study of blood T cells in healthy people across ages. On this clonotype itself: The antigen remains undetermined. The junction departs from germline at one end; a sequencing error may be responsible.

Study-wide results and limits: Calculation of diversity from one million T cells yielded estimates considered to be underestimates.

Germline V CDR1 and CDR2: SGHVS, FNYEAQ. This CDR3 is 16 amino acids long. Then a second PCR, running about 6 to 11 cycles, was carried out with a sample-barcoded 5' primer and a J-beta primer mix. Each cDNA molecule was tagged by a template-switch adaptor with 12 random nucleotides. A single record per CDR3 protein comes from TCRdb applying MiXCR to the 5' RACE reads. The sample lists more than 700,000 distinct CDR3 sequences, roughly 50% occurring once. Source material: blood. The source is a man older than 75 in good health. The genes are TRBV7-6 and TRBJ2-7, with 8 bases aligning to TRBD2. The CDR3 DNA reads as TGTGCCTGCAGCTTAACGGCACTAGCGGAGGCCTACGAGCAGTACTTC. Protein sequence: CACSLTALAEAYEQYF.